The rows below give T cell receptor beta chains drawn from one sample of a study of CD8 T cells in ankylosing spondylitis. From the 5' RACE reads, TCRdb called clonotypes with MiXCR, one entry per CDR3 protein. The table lists about 130,000 distinct CDR3 sequences, 6% to 8% of them singletons. The sample was blood, either unsorted or a sorted T cell fraction (not recorded which). Source of these receptors: a female donor with ankylosing spondylitis or in good health (not recorded which). CDR3s include the opening cysteine and the closing phenylalanine or tryptophan. The order of the fields is V gene, D gene, clone size, J gene, CDR3 protein, CDR3 DNA. D genes are given only for firm matches. A clone size is listed for some rows: how often the clone was seen (once, few, many), or a class if it is expanded.

>TRBV4-1|-|many|TRBJ2-7
CASSRVTYYEQYF
TGCGCCAGCAGCAGGGTTACTTACTACGAGCAGTACTTC
>TRBV5-1|-|many|TRBJ2-7
CASSLQGTASIYEQYF
TGCGCCAGCAGCTTACAGGGTACGGCCTCTATCTACGAGCAGTACTTC
>TRBV20-1|-|many|TRBJ1-1
CSARRRGTEAFF
TGCAGTGCTAGACGTAGGGGAACTGAAGCTTTCTTT
>TRBV7-9|-|-|TRBJ2-6
CASSLVSRAGANVLTF
TGTGCCAGCAGCTTAGTTTCCCGGGCCGGGGCCAACGTCCTGACTTTC
>TRBV12-3/TRBV12-4|-|many|TRBJ1-6
CASSRMSSYNSPLHF
TGTGCCAGCAGTAGGATGAGCTCCTATAATTCACCCCTCCACTTT
>TRBV6-1|-|many|TRBJ2-1
CASSEEGYNEQFF
TGTGCCAGCAGTGAAGAAGGGTACAATGAGCAGTTCTTC
>TRBV3-1|TRBD1|many|TRBJ1-3
CASSTGVFGNTIYF
TGTGCCAGCAGTACAGGGGTCTTTGGAAACACCATATATTTT
>TRBV10-3|TRBD1|many|TRBJ1-2
CAIRIFDRGPYYGYTF
TGTGCCATCAGGATTTTCGACAGGGGGCCGTACTATGGCTACACCTTC
>TRBV7-9|-|many|TRBJ2-7
CASSEVRQTFYEQYF
TGTGCCAGCAGCGAGGTCCGTCAAACTTTCTACGAGCAGTACTTC
>TRBV4-1|-|many|TRBJ1-4
CASSQSDGNNEKLFF
TGCGCCAGCAGCCAATCCGACGGTAATAATGAAAAACTGTTTTTT
>TRBV24-1|-|many|TRBJ2-7
CATSDGLSHGGGEQYF
TGTGCCACCAGTGATGGGTTGAGCCACGGGGGTGGAGAGCAGTACTTC
>TRBV29-1|TRBD2|many|TRBJ2-3
CSVERTSGTSTDTQYF
TGCAGCGTGGAACGGACTAGCGGAACTAGCACAGATACGCAGTATTTT
>TRBV27|-|-|TRBJ1-5
CASSLKAGLPQHF
TGTGCCAGCAGTTTAAAAGCAGGGCTGCCCCAGCATTTT
>TRBV12-3/TRBV12-4|TRBD2|many|TRBJ2-3
CASSFGSGGAPDTQYF
TGTGCCAGCAGTTTTGGAAGCGGGGGGGCGCCAGATACGCAGTATTTT
>TRBV9|-|many|TRBJ1-4
CASSVSSDEKLFF
TGTGCCAGCAGCGTATCCTCGGATGAAAAACTGTTTTTT
>TRBV20-1|TRBD1|many|TRBJ2-7
CSARVRDRGSYEQYF
TGCAGTGCTAGAGTGCGGGACAGGGGCTCCTACGAGCAGTACTTC
>TRBV12-3/TRBV12-4|TRBD1|many|TRBJ2-7
CASTEMGQGAYEQYF
TGTGCCAGCACCGAAATGGGACAGGGGGCCTACGAGCAGTACTTC
>TRBV27|-|many|TRBJ2-7
CASSLGQGGYEQYF
TGTGCCAGCAGTTTAGGGCAGGGGGGATACGAGCAGTACTTC
>TRBV12-3/TRBV12-4|-|many|TRBJ1-1
CASSLKGSGTEAFF
TGTGCCAGCAGTTTAAAAGGGTCGGGCACTGAAGCTTTCTTT
>TRBV5-1|-|many|TRBJ2-7
CASSLYELSEQYF
TGCGCCAGCAGCTTGTACGAGCTATCCGAGCAGTACTTC
>TRBV7-9|TRBD2|many|TRBJ2-2
CASSLSGGANTGELFF
TGTGCCAGCAGCCTTAGCGGGGGGGCCAACACCGGGGAGCTGTTTTTT
>TRBV20-1|TRBD2|many|TRBJ2-5
CSAYERGGDQETQYF
TGCAGTGCTTATGAACGGGGGGGTGACCAAGAGACCCAGTACTTC
>TRBV7-2|-|-|TRBJ2-7
CASSLGRGAYEQYF
TGTGCCAGCAGCTTAGGACGGGGGGCTTACGAGCAGTACTTC
>TRBV4-3|-|-|TRBJ1-4
CASSQATLGGEKLFF
TGCGCCAGCAGCCAAGCGACCCTAGGGGGGGAAAAACTGTTTTTT
>TRBV20-1|TRBD2|many|TRBJ2-7
CSALPLAGGHYEQYF
TGCAGTGCCCTGCCCCTAGCGGGGGGCCACTACGAGCAGTACTTC
>TRBV20-1|-|many|TRBJ2-1
CSVPFSLTVINEQFF
TGCAGTGTACCATTTTCACTGACAGTCATTAATGAGCAGTTCTTC
>TRBV25-1|-|many|TRBJ1-1
CASSASGLQNTEAFF
TGTGCCAGCAGTGCTTCGGGACTGCAGAACACTGAAGCTTTCTTT
>TRBV20-1|-|many|TRBJ2-3
CSASGDGSSTDTQYF
TGCAGTGCTAGCGGGGACGGGAGTAGCACAGATACGCAGTATTTT
>TRBV4-1|-|many|TRBJ2-5
CASSRQIQETQYF
TGCGCCAGCAGTCGACAGATACAAGAGACCCAGTACTTC
>TRBV5-5|-|many|TRBJ2-5
CASSLAQQTQYF
TGTGCCAGCAGCTTGGCTCAGCAGACCCAGTACTTC
>TRBV27|TRBD1|many|TRBJ1-5
CASSRNSGTGPNQPQHF
TGTGCCAGCAGTCGCAACAGCGGGACAGGCCCCAATCAGCCCCAGCATTTT
>TRBV3-1|-|-|TRBJ1-6
CASSHRGRQGDNSPLHF
TGTGCCAGCAGCCACAGGGGCAGGCAAGGGGATAATTCACCCCTCCACTTT
>TRBV20-1|TRBD1|many|TRBJ1-4
CSAVDSGTGGEKLFF
TGCAGTGCCGTAGACTCCGGGACAGGGGGCGAAAAACTGTTTTTT
>TRBV7-9|-|few|TRBJ1-2
CASSLERGYGYTF
TGTGCCAGCAGCTTAGAACGGGGCTATGGCTACACCTTC
>TRBV5-1|TRBD2|many|TRBJ2-7
CASSPTSGASYEQYF
TGCGCCAGCAGTCCGACTAGCGGGGCATCCTACGAGCAGTACTTC
>TRBV12-3/TRBV12-4|TRBD2|many|TRBJ2-1
CASSFRGGLDEQFF
TGTGCCAGCAGTTTCCGGGGGGGTTTGGATGAGCAGTTCTTC
>TRBV15|-|many|TRBJ1-5
CATSRDPNQPQHF
TGTGCCACCAGCAGAGATCCCAATCAGCCCCAGCATTTT
>TRBV12-3/TRBV12-4|TRBD2|many|TRBJ2-7
CASSLRGGSNEQYF
TGTGCCAGCAGTTTACGGGGGGGATCAAACGAGCAGTACTTC
>TRBV10-3|-|many|TRBJ2-2
CAIEEGDGELFF
TGTGCCATCGAGGAAGGAGACGGGGAGCTGTTTTTT
>TRBV3-1|-|many|TRBJ1-1
CASGDRKMNTEAFF
TGTGCCAGCGGGGATCGAAAAATGAACACTGAAGCTTTCTTT
>TRBV15|-|many|TRBJ1-2
CATSRDVGGYGYTF
TGTGCCACCAGCAGAGATGTTGGAGGGTATGGCTACACCTTC
>TRBV5-6|-|many|TRBJ2-1
CASSLGFELNEQFF
TGTGCCAGCAGCTTGGGTTTCGAATTAAATGAGCAGTTCTTC
>TRBV3-1|-|many|TRBJ2-1
CASSQGPTRGNEQFF
TGTGCCAGCAGCCAAGGGCCCACGCGAGGCAATGAGCAGTTCTTC
>TRBV29-1|-|many|TRBJ2-1
CSSAGHSSYNEQFF
TGCAGCTCGGCGGGACATAGCTCCTACAATGAGCAGTTCTTC
>TRBV7-9|TRBD1|few|TRBJ1-3
CASSRTGGGNTIYF
TGTGCCAGCAGCCGTACAGGGGGAGGAAACACCATATATTTT
>TRBV12-3/TRBV12-4|-|many|TRBJ1-6
CASSLAGFGSPLHF
TGTGCCAGCAGTTTAGCGGGGTTCGGGTCACCCCTCCACTTT
>TRBV7-2|TRBD2|many|TRBJ2-2
CASSLVGTSQSGELFF
TGTGCCAGCAGCCTAGTTGGGACTAGCCAGTCCGGGGAGCTGTTTTTT
>TRBV12-3/TRBV12-4|-|many|TRBJ1-2
CASRPTGTYGYTF
TGTGCCAGCAGGCCCACAGGGACCTATGGCTACACCTTC
>TRBV27|-|once|TRBJ1-1
CVSSLDQGEAFF
TGTGTCAGCAGTTTGGACCAGGGAGAAGCTTTCTTT
>TRBV7-3|-|many|TRBJ2-2
CASSLTQALGELFF
TGTGCCAGCAGCTTAACGCAGGCTCTCGGGGAGCTGTTTTTT
>TRBV10-3|-|many|TRBJ2-5
CAISESERETQYF
TGTGCCATCAGTGAGTCTGAGAGAGAGACCCAGTACTTC
>TRBV29-1|TRBD2|many|TRBJ2-3
CSVVVGGDLGTQYF
TGCAGCGTTGTGGTCGGGGGGGATTTAGGTACGCAGTATTTT
>TRBV29-1|TRBD1|-|TRBJ2-6
CSVVTGEDSGANVLTF
TGCAGCGTTGTCACAGGGGAAGACTCTGGGGCCAACGTCCTGACTTTC
>TRBV6-1|TRBD2|many|TRBJ2-7
CASRSTSGVEQYF
TGTGCCAGCAGATCCACTAGCGGGGTAGAGCAGTACTTC
>TRBV5-1|-|many|TRBJ2-1
CASSSWGGEQFF
TGCGCCAGCAGCTCGTGGGGCGGGGAACAGTTCTTC
>TRBV24-1|-|many|TRBJ2-2
CATSGGASGELFF
TGTGCCACCAGTGGCGGGGCCTCCGGGGAGCTGTTTTTT
>TRBV5-1|TRBD2|many|TRBJ2-3
CASSNNIAGSTDTQYF
TGCGCCAGCAGCAACAACATAGCGGGGAGCACAGATACGCAGTATTTT
>TRBV12-3/TRBV12-4|-|many|TRBJ2-3
CASRGSSGSTDTQYF
TGTGCCAGCCGGGGGAGCTCCGGGAGCACAGATACGCAGTATTTT
>TRBV18|-|few|TRBJ1-4
CASSPPGGDNEKLFF
TGTGCCAGCTCACCACCAGGAGGGGATAATGAAAAACTGTTTTTT
>TRBV20-1|-|-|TRBJ2-7
CSARDPGTLFYEQYF
TGCAGTGCTAGAGATCCGGGGACACTATTCTACGAGCAGTACTTC